This T cell receptor beta chain was profiled in a study of T cell responses to AZD1222 COVID-19 vaccine. TCRdb's table, derived via immunoSEQ multiplex PCR, lists solely in-frame clones and lacks some. Of around 60,000 clones listed, about 87% were seen once; the top ten hold 4.5% to 5.5%. This clone has more than one count but fewer than ten. There are 13 residues in the CDR3. Trimming took off 5 bases at V and 1 base at J, with 5 bases between the two ends. From germline, CDR1 is WNHNN and CDR2 SYGVQD (reference sequence). The receptor's source is an adult in good health. The sequences come from peripheral blood, collected on day 0 of AZD1222 vaccination. The chain joins TRBV10-1 to TRBJ2-2, with no clear D. DNA for the CDR3: TGCGCCAGCAGTATGGTGAACACCGGGGAGCTGTTTTTT. This gives the protein CASSMVNTGELFF.